This T cell receptor beta chain was captured by sequencing in a study of T cells in Graves' hyperthyroidism and ophthalmopathy. From germline, CDR1 is MNHEY and CDR2 SVGEGT. The CDR3 consists of 14 residues. With 6 bases removed from V and 6 bases from J, the gap between germline ends came to 18 bases. The investigators amplified TCR beta CDR3 regions from RNA transcripts. With the HTBI primer set, the TCR CDR3 went through a first round of RT-PCR. TCRdb recomputed calls from the multiplex PCR reads with MiXCR, one row per CDR3 protein. Of 300,000 to 500,000 distinct CDR3 sequences listed, 11% to 15% are singletons.

This TCR derives from a man aged 45 to 65 with Graves' ophthalmopathy. Sequenced input: blood. This chain links TRBV6-2 or TRBV6-3 with TRBJ2-7; weak D call: TRBD2 (6 bases). The CDR3 is CASRPGTSAGEQYF. DNA for the CDR3: TGTGCCAGCAGACCCGGGACTTCGGCCGGCGAGCAGTACTTC.